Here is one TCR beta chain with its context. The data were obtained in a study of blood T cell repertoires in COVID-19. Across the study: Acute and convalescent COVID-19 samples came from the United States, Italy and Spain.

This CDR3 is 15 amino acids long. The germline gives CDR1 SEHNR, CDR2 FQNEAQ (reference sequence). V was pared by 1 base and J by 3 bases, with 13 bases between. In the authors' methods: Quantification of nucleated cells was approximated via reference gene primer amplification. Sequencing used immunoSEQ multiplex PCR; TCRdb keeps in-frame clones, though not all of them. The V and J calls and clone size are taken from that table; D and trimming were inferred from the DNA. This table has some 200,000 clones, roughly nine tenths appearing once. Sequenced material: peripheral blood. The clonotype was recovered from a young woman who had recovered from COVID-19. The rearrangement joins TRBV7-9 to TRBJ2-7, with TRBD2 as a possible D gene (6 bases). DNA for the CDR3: TGTGCCAGCAGCTTAGTGTCTAGCGACGTCTACGAGCAGTACTTC. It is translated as CASSLVSSDVYEQYF.